This entry lists 10 T cell receptor beta chains sequenced from one sample in a study of technical replicates of blood from a handful of donors. The assay was immunoSEQ multiplex PCR, and TCRdb's table has in-frame clones only and misses some. The sample consists of around 100,000 clones, about 94% of them appearing once. The sequencing sample was made of T cells isolated from PBMCs. Receptors originate from a human donor in good health.

V gene TRBV6-5 combines with J gene TRBJ1-4; TRBD1 matches at 8 bases. Losses at the gene ends were 4 bases for V and 7 bases for J; bases not matched to a gene: 11. This CDR3 has 16 amino acids. Germline V gives CDR1 MNHEY, CDR2 SVGAGI. This CDR3 is CASSSLSGGVGEKLFF. DNA for the CDR3: TGTGCCAGCAGTTCCTTATCAGGGGGCGTCGGTGAAAAACTGTTTTTT.

In nucleotides, the CDR3 is TGTGCCAGCAGGCACTCCGACAGGGGGCTCTCCTACGAGCAGTACTTC. Protein product: CASRHSDRGLSYEQYF. V usage is TRBV28 and J usage is TRBJ2-7, with TRBD1 matching over 10 bases. The CDR3 has 16 residues. Looked up from germline, CDR1 is MDHEN and CDR2 is SYDVKM. Losses at the gene ends were 6 bases for V and 0 bases for J; bases not matched to a gene: 8.

The rearrangement joins TRBV19 to TRBJ2-7; 9 nucleotides match TRBD1. The CDR3 has 15 amino acids. J gave up 6 bases and V 3 bases, and 9 bases lay outside the gene matches. The germline gives CDR1 LNHDA, CDR2 SQIVND (reference sequence). The DNA for the CDR3 is TGTGCCAGTAGTATGCAGGCAGGACAGGGGTTCGAGCAGTACTTC. As protein: CASSMQAGQGFEQYF.

This clone was observed once. The V gene is TRBV19, the J gene TRBJ2-3, with D possibly being TRBD2 (5 bases). The germline V gene encodes CDR1 LNHDA and CDR2 SQIVND (reference sequence). This CDR3 contains 16 residues. The V end was cut by 0 bases, the J end by 0 bases, with 10 bases between. The DNA for the CDR3 is TGTGCCAGTAGTATAGATCGGACTGCTAGCACAGATACGCAGTATTTT. Protein product: CASSIDRTASTDTQYF.

This chain uses TRBV28 with TRBJ1-5; D is possibly TRBD1 (6 bases). This CDR3 spans 15 amino acids. Trimming shortened V by 6 bases and J by 4 bases, and 16 bases separated the two germline ends. Germline V gives CDR1 MDHEN, CDR2 SYDVKM. CDR3 sequence reads: CASRFEGGANQPQHF. CDR3 DNA: TGTGCCAGCAGATTCGAGGGGGGGGCGAATCAGCCCCAGCATTTT.

The chain combines TRBV5-1 with TRBJ2-3; 8 positions agree with TRBD2. This CDR3 is 15 amino acids long. With V trimmed by 4 bases and J by 4 bases, 8 bases remained unmatched. From germline, CDR1 is SGHRS and CDR2 YFSETQ. The CDR3: CASSTLAGRADTQYF. The CDR3 coding sequence is TGCGCCAGCAGCACCTTAGCGGGAAGGGCAGATACGCAGTATTTT.

This clone was detected only once. This chain uses TRBV6-5 with TRBJ2-1; 10 bases are a match to TRBD2. V lost 0 bases, J lost 8 bases, and 7 bases stayed unmatched. CDR1 MNHEY and CDR2 SVGAGI come from the germline V gene. The CDR3 has 16 residues. Here the CDR3 reads CASSYSSGRAGDEQFF. In nucleotides, the CDR3 is TGTGCCAGCAGTTACTCAAGCGGGAGGGCCGGAGATGAGCAGTTCTTC.

The V and J genes are TRBV4-3 and TRBJ2-1; the match to TRBD2 covers 10 bases. From germline, CDR1 is LGHNA and CDR2 YSLEER. This CDR3 is 15 amino acids long. Trimming removed 2 bases from V and 3 bases from J; junction bases left unmatched: 1. The CDR3 region has the DNA TGCGCCAGCAGCCAACTAGCGGGAGTCTACAATGAGCAGTTCTTC. This codes for CASSQLAGVYNEQFF.

In DNA form, the CDR3 reads TGTGCCAGCAGCGTAGAAGGGCGGGAGGGCTCTAATGAGCAGTTCTTC. Protein: CASSVEGREGSNEQFF. The chain combines TRBV9 with TRBJ2-1; 9 nucleotides align to TRBD2. CDR3 length: 16 amino acids. The germline V gene has CDR1 SGDLS and CDR2 YYNGEE. V shed 0 bases and J 7 bases; nucleotides not matched to a gene: 8.

The rearrangement uses TRBV9 and TRBJ2-7; D might be TRBD2 (6 bases). There are 15 residues in the CDR3. V shed 0 bases and J shed 3 bases, with 13 bases lying between them. The germline CDR1 and CDR2 sequences are SGDLS and YYNGEE. Here the CDR3 reads CASSVGGDLGYEQYF. DNA for the CDR3: TGTGCCAGCAGCGTAGGGGGGGATTTAGGCTACGAGCAGTACTTC.